This TCR beta chain was captured in a study of early T cells in non-severe SARS-CoV-2 infection. The CDR3 has 16 amino acids. V lost 0 bases to trimming and J lost 7 bases, with 16 bases between them. CDR1 and CDR2 from the germline V gene are SGHNT and YYREEE (reference sequence). Individual cDNA molecules each received unique molecular identifiers attached to them. TCRdb re-called the 5' RACE reads with MiXCR, one entry per CDR3 protein. The sample contains 65,000 to 80,000 distinct CDR3 sequences, 11% of which appear only once. The rearrangement joins TRBV5-4 to TRBJ1-4; no reliable D call. The TCR was taken from an adult who was a healthcare worker with PCR-confirmed SARS-CoV-2 infection or an uninfected control (not recorded which). The source material was whole blood. CDR3 sequence (DNA): TGTGCCAGCAGCTTGGGGATCGGGCCTGATCCTGAAAAACTGTTTTTT. The encoded protein is CASSLGIGPDPEKLFF.